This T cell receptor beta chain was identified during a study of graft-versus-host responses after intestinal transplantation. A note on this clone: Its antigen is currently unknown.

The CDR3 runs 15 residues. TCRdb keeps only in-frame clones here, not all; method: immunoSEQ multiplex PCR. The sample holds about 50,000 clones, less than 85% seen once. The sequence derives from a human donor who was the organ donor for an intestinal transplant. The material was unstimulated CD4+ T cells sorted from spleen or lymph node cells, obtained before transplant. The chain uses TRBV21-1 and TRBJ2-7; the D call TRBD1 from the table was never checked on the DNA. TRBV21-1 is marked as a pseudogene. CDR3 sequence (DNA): TGTGCCAGCAGCCGCAGGGGACAAACGTTCTACGAGCAGTACTTC. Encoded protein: CASSRRGQTFYEQYF.